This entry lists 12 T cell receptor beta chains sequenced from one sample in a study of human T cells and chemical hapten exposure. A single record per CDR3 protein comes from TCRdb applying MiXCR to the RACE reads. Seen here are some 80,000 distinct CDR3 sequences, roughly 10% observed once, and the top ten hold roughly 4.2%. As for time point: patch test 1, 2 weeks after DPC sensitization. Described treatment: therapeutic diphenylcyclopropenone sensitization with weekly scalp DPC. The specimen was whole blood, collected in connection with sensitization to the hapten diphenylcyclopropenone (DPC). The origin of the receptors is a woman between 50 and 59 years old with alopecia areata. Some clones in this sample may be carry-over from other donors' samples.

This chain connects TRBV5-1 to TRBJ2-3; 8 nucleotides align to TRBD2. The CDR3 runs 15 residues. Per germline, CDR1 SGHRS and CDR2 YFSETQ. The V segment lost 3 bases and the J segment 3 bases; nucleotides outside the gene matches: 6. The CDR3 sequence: CASSSAGVTTDTQYF. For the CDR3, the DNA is TGCGCCAGCAGCTCAGCGGGAGTGACGACAGATACGCAGTATTTT.

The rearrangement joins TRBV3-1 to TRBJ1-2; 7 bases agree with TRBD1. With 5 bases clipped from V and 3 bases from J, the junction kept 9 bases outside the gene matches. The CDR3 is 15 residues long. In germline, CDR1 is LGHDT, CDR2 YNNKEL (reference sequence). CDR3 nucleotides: TGTGCCAGCAGCTCACCCCGGACAGGACACTATGGCTACACCTTC. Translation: CASSSPRTGHYGYTF.

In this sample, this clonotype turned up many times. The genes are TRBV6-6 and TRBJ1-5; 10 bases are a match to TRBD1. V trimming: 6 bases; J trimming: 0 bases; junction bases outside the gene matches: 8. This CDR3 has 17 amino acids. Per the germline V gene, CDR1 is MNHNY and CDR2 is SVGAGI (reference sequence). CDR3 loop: CASSRGQGGYSNQPQHF. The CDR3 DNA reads TGTGCCAGCAGCCGAGGACAGGGGGGGTATAGCAATCAGCCCCAGCATTTT.

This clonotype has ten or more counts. CDR3 protein: CSAQVQRYGYTF. Here the CDR3 DNA reads TGCAGTGCCCAAGTACAGCGATATGGCTACACCTTC. This chain uses TRBV20-1 with TRBJ1-2; no clear D. Germline lookup yields CDR1 DFQATT and CDR2 SNEGSKA (reference sequence). There are 12 residues in the CDR3. Trimming took off 6 bases at V and 5 bases at J, with 13 bases between the two ends.

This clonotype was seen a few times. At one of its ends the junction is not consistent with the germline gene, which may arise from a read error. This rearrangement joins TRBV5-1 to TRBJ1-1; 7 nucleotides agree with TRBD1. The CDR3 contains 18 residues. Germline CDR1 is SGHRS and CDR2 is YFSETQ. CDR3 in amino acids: CVSSLAAGQFGPNTEAFF. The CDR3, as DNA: TGCGTCAGCAGCTTGGCGGCGGGACAGTTTGGGCCGAACACTGAAGCTTTCTTT.

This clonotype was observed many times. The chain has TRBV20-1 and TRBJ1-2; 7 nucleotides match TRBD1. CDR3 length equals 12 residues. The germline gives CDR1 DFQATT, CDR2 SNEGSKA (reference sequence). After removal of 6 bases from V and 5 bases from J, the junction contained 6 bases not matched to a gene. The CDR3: CSAQQGIYGYTF. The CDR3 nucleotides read TGCAGTGCCCAACAGGGGATATATGGCTACACCTTC.

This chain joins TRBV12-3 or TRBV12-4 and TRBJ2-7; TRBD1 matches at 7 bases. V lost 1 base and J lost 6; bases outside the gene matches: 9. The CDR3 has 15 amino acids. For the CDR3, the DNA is TGTGCCAGCAGTTTAGTCACAGGGGCAGGGGGCGAGCAGTACTTC. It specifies CASSLVTGAGGEQYF.

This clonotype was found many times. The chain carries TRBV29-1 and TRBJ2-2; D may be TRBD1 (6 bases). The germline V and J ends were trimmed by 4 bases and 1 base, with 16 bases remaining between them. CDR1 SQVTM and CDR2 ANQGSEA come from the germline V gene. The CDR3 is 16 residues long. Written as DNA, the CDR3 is TGCAGCGTTGCCCCTATAAACAGGGTGAACACCGGGGAGCTGTTTTTT. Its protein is CSVAPINRVNTGELFF.

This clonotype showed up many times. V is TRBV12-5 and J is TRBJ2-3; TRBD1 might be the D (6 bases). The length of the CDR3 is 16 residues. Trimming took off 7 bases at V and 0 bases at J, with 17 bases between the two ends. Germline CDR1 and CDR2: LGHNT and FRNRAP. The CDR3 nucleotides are TGTGCTAGTGAGACCGGACAGTATTCTAGCACAGATACGCAGTATTTT. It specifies CASETGQYSSTDTQYF.

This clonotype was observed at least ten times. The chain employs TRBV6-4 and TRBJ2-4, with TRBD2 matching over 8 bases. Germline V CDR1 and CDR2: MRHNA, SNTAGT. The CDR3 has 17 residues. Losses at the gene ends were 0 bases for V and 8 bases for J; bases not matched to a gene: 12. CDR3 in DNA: TGTGCCAGCAGTGACTCCCTGATTGTGACTAGCGTGTACATTCAGTACTTC. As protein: CASSDSLIVTSVYIQYF.

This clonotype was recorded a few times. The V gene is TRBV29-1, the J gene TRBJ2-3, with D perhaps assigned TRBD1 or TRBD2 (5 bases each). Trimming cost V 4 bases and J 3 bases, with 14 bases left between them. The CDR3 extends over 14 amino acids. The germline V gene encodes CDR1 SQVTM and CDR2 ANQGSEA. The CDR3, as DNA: TGCAGCGTTGGATTTGGGGGTTCAACAGATACGCAGTATTTT. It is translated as CSVGFGGSTDTQYF.

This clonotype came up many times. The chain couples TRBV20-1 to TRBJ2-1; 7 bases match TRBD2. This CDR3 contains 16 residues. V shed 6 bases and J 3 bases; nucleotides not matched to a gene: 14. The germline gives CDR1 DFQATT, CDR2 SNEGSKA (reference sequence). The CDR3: CSAKQSASGLYNEQFF. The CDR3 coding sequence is TGCAGTGCCAAGCAGTCGGCTAGCGGACTCTACAATGAGCAGTTCTTC.